Listed here is a single T cell receptor beta chain. Its binding antigen is unknown. No quality values exist for individual bases; no much larger clone is one base distant. These data are taken from a study of T cell responses to AZD1222 COVID-19 vaccine (dated by TCRdb to the early 2020s). About the study as a whole: TCR sequencing was performed for approximately 240 trial participants, of whom some 200 were given two doses of AZD1222 and some 25 were given two doses of MenACWY control vaccine. Trial participants were enrolled by age into subgroups of 18-55, 56-69 and 70-plus years, and around 140, 26 and 57 TCR-sequenced participants, respectively, were included in these subgroups.

The CDR3 regions of human TCRbeta chains were analyzed by immunosequencing. Processing in the source paper ran as follows. TCRs in the repertoires were compared against a reference library of SARS-CoV-2-specific TCRs that had been generated with the MIRA antigen-specificity platform. Breadth was defined as the fraction of unique TCRs that were SARS-CoV-2-associated, and depth was defined as the fraction of total T cells that were SARS-CoV-2-associated. Using the MIRA data, each spike-specific TCR was assigned both to the spike region to which the TCR was reactive and to a CD4 or CD8 class. Log10-transformed breadth and depth values were compared by one-way ANOVA with Sidak's multiple comparisons tests. TCRdb's version of the immuneACCESS table is confined to in-frame rearrangements and falls short of the full clone set. An unresolved V gene accounts for under half of the shortfall where checked; the remainder is of unknown origin. Clone size and the V and J calls come from that table; the DNA yielded D and trimming. Recorded for this sample are over 110,000 clones; roughly 90% of them occurred a single time. 1.6% of the sample is in the top ten clones.

Sample time point, as interpreted from the label and publication: about 28 days (+/-7) after the second vaccine dose. AZD1222 recipients with second doses at about 4 weeks or about 12 weeks were pooled, because spike-specific TCR depth and breadth did not differ between schedules. The vaccinee samples were drawn from two UK trials, COV001 and COV002, one of which was a single-blind randomized controlled phase 2/3 trial testing AZD1222 (ChAdOx1 nCoV-19) in healthy adults. For TCRbeta chain sequencing, PBMC samples from trial participants were taken at day 0 and at day 28 after the second dose. Results the study describes overall, beyond this receptor: Spike-specific TCR breadth and depth rose significantly after two AZD1222 doses compared with day 0 and with MenACWY recipients. In the small 56-69-year group, the increase in depth fell short of significance, most likely because of low power. Nearly half of unique spike-specific TCRs reportedly recognized epitopes outside regions mutated in the B.1.351 and B.1.1.7 variants. Participants were mostly white British and included more females than males, and it was suggested by the authors that clonal diversity may have been underestimated. Conclusions about previously exposed vaccinees are limited because only a handful of AZD1222 recipients were SARS-CoV-2 seropositive at baseline. Because no day 14 peak-response samples were available, the repertoires could be characterized only after the peak T cell response. Vaccine-associated CD4 TCRs spanned the whole spike protein, with dominant responses in regions 160-218 and 743-854.

V is cut back by 1 base and J by 4 bases, with 3 bases in the junction unmatched. The CDR3 sequence holds 15 residues, the cysteine and phenylalanine included. The read is trimmed to its CDR3 DNA, 45 bases read in frame from base 1. Via the germline V gene, CDR1 is SGHTA and CDR2 FQGTGA. This TCR was sampled from an adult who received the AZD1222 COVID-19 vaccine. The rearrangement combines TRBV7-3 with TRBJ2-2; TRBD1 aligns with 7 central bases. The sequencing here drew on peripheral blood, taken 28 days after the second AZD1222 dose. In nucleotide form, the sequence is TGTGCCAGCAGCTTAATGGGACAGACCACCGGGGAGCTGTTTTTT. The translation is CASSLMGQTTGELFF.